This entry is about one TCR beta chain. The method was immunoSEQ multiplex PCR; TCRdb's version includes in-frame clones alone and lacks a portion of them. The table records tens of thousands of clones, 60% to 80% of them present only once. The data belong to a study of PD-L1 blockade in urothelial cancer. The germline V gene has CDR1 MDHEN and CDR2 SYDVKM. The J segment lost 4 bases and the V segment lost 3 bases, leaving 5 bases of the junction unmatched. The length of the CDR3 is 14 residues. The sequence was collected from a man in his 70s with urothelial cancer. The chain recombines TRBV28 with TRBJ2-5, with 7 positions matching TRBD2. The specimen comprised PBMCs, sampled around atezolizumab (anti-PD-L1) treatment. The CDR3 region is CASSFLGLTETQYF. CDR3 in DNA: TGTGCCAGCAGTTTTTTGGGACTAACAGAGACCCAGTACTTC.